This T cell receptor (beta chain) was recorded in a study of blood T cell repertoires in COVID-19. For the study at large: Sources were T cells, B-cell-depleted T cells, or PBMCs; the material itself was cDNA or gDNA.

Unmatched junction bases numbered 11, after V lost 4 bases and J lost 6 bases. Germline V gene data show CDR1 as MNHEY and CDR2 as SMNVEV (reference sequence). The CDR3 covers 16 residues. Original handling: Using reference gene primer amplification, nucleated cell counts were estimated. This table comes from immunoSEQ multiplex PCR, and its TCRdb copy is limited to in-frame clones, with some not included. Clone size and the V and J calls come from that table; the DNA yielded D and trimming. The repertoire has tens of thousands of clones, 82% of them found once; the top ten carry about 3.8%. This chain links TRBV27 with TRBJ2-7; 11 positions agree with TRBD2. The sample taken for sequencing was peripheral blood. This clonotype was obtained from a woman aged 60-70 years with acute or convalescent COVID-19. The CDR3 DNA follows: TGTGCCAGCAGTTCTTCTCGACTAGCGGGATCATCCGAGCAGTACTTC. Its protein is CASSSSRLAGSSEQYF.